This T cell receptor (beta chain) was observed in a study of T cells after yellow fever vaccination. Deletions cut 5 bases from V and 1 base from J, with 22 bases between. The CDR3 is made up of 18 amino acids. This clonotype was counted a few times. Its specificity is unknown. General study points: Weaker overall, the secondary response nonetheless peaked faster (day 5 versus 15). The bulk population could contribute abundant contaminating clonotypes to FACS-sorted repertoires.

The authors made TCR cDNA by 5'RACE template switching, adding a universal primer site and UMIs. In TCRdb, the 5' RACE reads were re-called with MiXCR into one record per CDR3 protein. The repertoire has 550,000 to 750,000 distinct CDR3 sequences, roughly 14% of them found once; the top ten carry over 13%. The TCR was taken from a young man who received the YFV17D yellow fever vaccine. Sequencing used PBMCs, obtained on the day of the yellow fever booster vaccination. The V and J genes are TRBV23-1 and TRBJ2-3; no clear D. TRBV23-1 is classed as an ORF, of uncertain function. This CDR3 reads CASSKKGRMDLRTDTQYF. DNA of the CDR3: TGCGCCAGCAGTAAAAAAGGGCGTATGGACCTACGCACAGATACGCAGTATTTT.